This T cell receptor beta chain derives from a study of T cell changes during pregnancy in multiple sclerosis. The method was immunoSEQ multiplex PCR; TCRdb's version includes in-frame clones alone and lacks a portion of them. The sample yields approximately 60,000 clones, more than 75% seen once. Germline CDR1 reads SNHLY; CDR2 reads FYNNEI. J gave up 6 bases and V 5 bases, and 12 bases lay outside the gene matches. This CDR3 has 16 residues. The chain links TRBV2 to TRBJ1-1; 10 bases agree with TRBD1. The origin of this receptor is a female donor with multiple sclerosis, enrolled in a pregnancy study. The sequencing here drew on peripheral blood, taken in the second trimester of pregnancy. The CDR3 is CASSSGTGVINAEAFF. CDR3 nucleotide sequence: TGTGCCAGCAGTTCCGGGACAGGGGTTATAAACGCTGAAGCTTTCTTT.